Listed below are T cell receptor beta chains from one sample, sequenced in a study of blood T cell repertoires in COVID-19. Generated by immunoSEQ multiplex PCR, the TCRdb table keeps only in-frame clones and is missing some. The data show 65,000 to 85,000 clones, with about 82% seen just once and 18% held by the top ten. The source material was peripheral blood. These receptors originate from an older woman with acute or convalescent COVID-19. Both conserved end residues are part of each CDR3. A D gene is named only where the DNA matches it firmly. For some rows the clone size is stated as once, few or many, or as a class when expanded; others skip it.

D: TRBD1
J: TRBJ1-1
size: -
V: TRBV5-5
DNA: TGTGCCAGCAGTCCTCAGACAGGGAAGGTCGGCACTGAAGCTTTCTTT
CDR3: CASSPQTGKVGTEAFF

D: TRBD1
J: TRBJ1-4
size: -
V: TRBV6-1
DNA: TGTGCCAGCAGTGAAGCGGGACAGGGATCACGCGAAAAACTGTTTTTT
CDR3: CASSEAGQGSREKLFF

D: TRBD2
J: TRBJ2-5
size: -
V: TRBV3-1/TRBV3-2
DNA: TGTGCCAGCAGGCCAGCGGGGGGGCCTGAGACCCAGTACTTC
CDR3: CASRPAGGPETQYF

D: -
J: TRBJ1-4
size: -
V: TRBV29-1
DNA: TGCAGCGTTATAAAGGGGGAAAAACTGTTTTTT
CDR3: CSVIKGEKLFF

D: TRBD2
J: TRBJ2-5
size: few
V: TRBV11-2
DNA: TGTGCCAGCAGCTCCCATGAGCGGGGGCGAGAGACCCAGTACTTC
CDR3: CASSSHERGRETQYF

D: TRBD2
J: TRBJ2-1
size: -
V: TRBV27
DNA: TGTGCCAGCAGCAAACTAGCGGGGGGAAACCATGAGCAGTTCTTC
CDR3: CASSKLAGGNHEQFF

D: TRBD1
J: TRBJ2-7
size: -
V: TRBV6-1
DNA: TGTGCCAGCAGCGAAGCTCTGACAGGGGGACCCTACGAGCAGTACTTC
CDR3: CASSEALTGGPYEQYF

D: TRBD1
J: TRBJ1-2
size: once
V: TRBV3-1/TRBV3-2
DNA: TGTGCCAGCAGCCTGTGGGACAGCCTCTACTATGGCTACACCTTC
CDR3: CASSLWDSLYYGYTF

D: -
J: TRBJ2-5
size: -
V: TRBV9
DNA: TGTGCCAGCAGCGTAGGAGTTCGGGGACATACACCTTTCCAAGAGACCCAGTACTTC
CDR3: CASSVGVRGHTPFQETQYF

D: TRBD1
J: TRBJ1-2
size: -
V: TRBV18
DNA: TGTGCCAGCTCGCCGGGATTAGACAGGGCCGGAGGCTACACCTTC
CDR3: CASSPGLDRAGGYTF

D: -
J: TRBJ2-5
size: once
V: TRBV9
DNA: TGTGCCAGCAGCGTCTCAGCGCTTTACCCCCAAGAGACCCAGTACTTC
CDR3: CASSVSALYPQETQYF

D: TRBD1
J: TRBJ1-1
size: -
V: TRBV6-5
DNA: TGTGCCAGCTTCAGGACAGGGGAGACTGAAGCTTTCTTT
CDR3: CASFRTGETEAFF

D: -
J: TRBJ1-4
size: -
V: TRBV6-5
DNA: TGTGCCAGCAGTTACGGGACACTGAATGAAAAACTGTTTTTT
CDR3: CASSYGTLNEKLFF

D: -
J: TRBJ1-1
size: -
V: TRBV18
DNA: TGTGCCAGCTCACCACCGAGGACAGCCGTCTCCATGAACACTGAAGCTTTCTTT
CDR3: CASSPPRTAVSMNTEAFF

D: -
J: TRBJ2-3
size: -
V: TRBV4-2
DNA: TGTGCCAGCAGCCAAGAGGTCCCCGGGATCGCCGACGCGGATACGCAGTATTTT
CDR3: CASSQEVPGIADADTQYF

D: TRBD1
J: TRBJ2-7
size: -
V: TRBV28
DNA: TGTGCCAGCAGTTACTCCGGGACAGGGGGCGTATACGAGCAGTACTTC
CDR3: CASSYSGTGGVYEQYF

D: -
J: TRBJ1-1
size: -
V: TRBV30
DNA: TGTGCCTGGAGTGTAGAGCGACTCAAGAACACTGAAGCTTTCTTT
CDR3: CAWSVERLKNTEAFF

D: TRBD1
J: TRBJ1-6
size: -
V: TRBV5-6
DNA: TGTGCCAGCAGTTTAGGGGGCACGAATTCACCCCTCCACTTT
CDR3: CASSLGGTNSPLHF

D: -
J: TRBJ2-5
size: -
V: TRBV7-2
DNA: TGTGCCAGCAGCACAAGGGACAGCGGGGAGACCCAGTACTTC
CDR3: CASSTRDSGETQYF

D: -
J: TRBJ2-6
size: -
V: TRBV12-5
DNA: TGTGCTAGTGGTTTGCAGACCCCAGGTGCGGGGGCCAACGTCCTGACTTTC
CDR3: CASGLQTPGAGANVLTF

D: -
J: TRBJ2-1
size: once
V: TRBV6-5
DNA: TGTGCCGTCAGAAAAGTGGGGAGGAGCGATGAGCAGTTCTTC
CDR3: CAVRKVGRSDEQFF

D: -
J: TRBJ2-4
size: -
V: TRBV28
DNA: TGTGCCAGCAGTTTACGGGATGACGCCAAAAACATTCAGTACTTC
CDR3: CASSLRDDAKNIQYF

D: -
J: TRBJ1-6
size: -
V: TRBV6-5
DNA: TGTGCCAGCAGTTTTCGCGGATTGATTAATTCACCCCTCCACTTT
CDR3: CASSFRGLINSPLHF